The 14 T cell receptor beta chains reported below all come from one sample, sequenced in a study of T-cell memory formation after mild COVID-19. TCRdb passed the 5' RACE reads through MiXCR, listing each CDR3 protein once. Found here are some 350,000 distinct CDR3 sequences, 15% of them singletons; the top ten hold around 22%. The sequenced material came from PBMCs or a T cell subset sorted from them (not recorded which). The source of these receptors is a man aged 18 to 29 who had mild COVID-19 (a few samples of this study predate the infection). Cell type and time point are not known.

The V call is TRBV15, the J call TRBJ2-1, with D tentatively TRBD2 (6 bases). Trimming took 4 bases from V and 0 from J, leaving 13 bases between them. This CDR3 spans 16 amino acids. The germline gives CDR1 LNHNV, CDR2 YYDKDF (reference sequence). The CDR3 bases are TGTGCCACCAGCATGGGGACTGGCGGCTCCTACAATGAGCAGTTCTTC. This encodes CATSMGTGGSYNEQFF.

This clonotype was seen a few times. The chain links TRBV20-1 to TRBJ1-5; D might be TRBD1 (6 bases). Looked up from germline, CDR1 is DFQATT and CDR2 is SNEGSKA (reference sequence). The length of the CDR3 is 14 residues. Trimming pared 3 bases from V and 1 base from J, leaving 10 bases between. CDR3 DNA sequence: TGCAGTGCTAGCGGGCAGGGGAGCAATCAGCCCCAGCATTTT. Residues: CSASGQGSNQPQHF.

The chain recombines TRBV6-2 or TRBV6-3 with TRBJ2-2; D not resolved. Germline V lookup: CDR1 MNHEY, CDR2 SVGEGT. The CDR3 loop spans 15 amino acids. Trimming cost V 2 bases and J 6 bases, with 13 bases left between them. The CDR3 sequence is CASSYEVAWAGELFF. The CDR3 DNA sequence: TGTGCCAGCAGTTACGAGGTAGCCTGGGCCGGGGAGCTGTTTTTT.

This chain connects TRBV7-9 to TRBJ2-3, with a tentative D call TRBD2 (5 bases). Germline V gives CDR1 SEHNR, CDR2 FQNEAQ (reference sequence). There are 13 residues in the CDR3. Trimming removed 2 bases at V and 6 bases at J, with 9 bases between. In nucleotides, the CDR3 is TGTGCCAGCAGCTTACCGCCGGGGGATACGCAGTATTTT. Amino acid sequence: CASSLPPGDTQYF.

This clonotype was observed a few times. The rearrangement uses TRBV6-2 or TRBV6-3 and TRBJ2-7, with TRBD2 as a possible D gene (5 bases). The germline CDR1 and CDR2 sequences are MNHEY and SVGEGT. This CDR3 spans 15 amino acids. V gave up 6 bases and J gave up 0 bases, with 15 bases separating them. CDR3 region: CASSRRQGSSYEQYV. The DNA for the CDR3 is TGTGCCAGCAGCCGTAGACAAGGGAGCTCCTACGAGCAGTACGTC.

This rearrangement joins TRBV11-2 to TRBJ2-1; 13 bases agree with TRBD2. CDR1 and CDR2 (germline): SGHAT, FQNNGV. V shed 5 bases and J 7 bases; nucleotides not matched to a gene: 5. This CDR3 spans 15 amino acids. The CDR3 DNA sequence: TGTGCCAGCAGCAGGACTAGCGGGGGAGGTAATGAGCAGTTCTTC. Protein: CASSRTSGGGNEQFF.

This clonotype was detected many times. The chain joins TRBV7-9 to TRBJ2-7; D is unclear. Trimming took off 3 bases at V and 0 bases at J, with 3 bases between the two ends. The germline V gene has CDR1 SEHNR and CDR2 FQNEAQ (reference sequence). There are 12 residues in the CDR3. The CDR3 bases are TGTGCCAGCAGCTTGGGCTCCTACGAGCAGTACGTC. Its protein is CASSLGSYEQYV.

This clonotype has just one count. The chain recombines TRBV10-3 with TRBJ1-2; D is unclear. Trimming left V 0 bases short and J 2 bases short, with 16 bases between. CDR3 length equals 17 residues. The germline gives CDR1 ENHRY, CDR2 SYGVKD. CDR3 sequence reads: CAISESIGGEDNYGYTF. DNA of the CDR3: TGTGCCATCAGTGAGTCGATAGGCGGGGAGGACAACTATGGCTACACCTTC.

The rearrangement joins TRBV5-5 to TRBJ1-6, with D unclear. Trimming took off 7 bases at V and 7 bases at J, with 15 bases between the two ends. Germline CDR1 and CDR2: SGHKS and YYEKEE (reference sequence). The CDR3 loop spans 14 amino acids. CDR3: CASGNSNPNSPLHF. CDR3 DNA sequence: TGTGCCAGCGGGAACAGTAACCCGAATTCACCCCTCCACTTT.

The sample holds a few counts of this clonotype. The chain has TRBV7-9 and TRBJ2-5, with TRBD1 as a possible D gene (6 bases). Germline values: CDR1 SEHNR, CDR2 FQNEAQ (reference sequence). The CDR3 covers 11 residues. Trimming took 5 bases from V and 8 from J, leaving 9 bases between them. Written as DNA, the CDR3 is TGTGCCAGCAGCCCGGACAGTACCCAGTACTTC. Translation gives CASSPDSTQYF.

The chain links TRBV6-1 to TRBJ2-7; no clear D. The germline gives CDR1 MNHNS, CDR2 SASEGT. The CDR3 covers 15 residues. V lost 2 bases and J lost 1, with 12 bases in between. The CDR3 region is CASSEYYRNSYEQYV. The CDR3 bases are TGTGCCAGCAGTGAATACTACCGAAATTCCTACGAGCAGTACGTC.

The V and J genes are TRBV28 and TRBJ1-5; D remains ambiguous. CDR1 and CDR2 from the germline V gene are MDHEN and SYDVKM. V lost 6 bases and J lost 4, with 19 bases in between. The CDR3 runs to 16 residues. The CDR3 DNA follows: TGTGCCAGCAGCCCAATACATTATAACAAAAATCAGCCCCAGCATTTT. Its translation: CASSPIHYNKNQPQHF.

V gene TRBV6-6 combines with J gene TRBJ1-4; 7 positions match TRBD1. This CDR3 is built from 14 residues. Germline loops: CDR1 MNHNY, CDR2 SVGAGI (reference sequence). V trimming: 6 bases; J trimming: 5 bases; junction bases outside the gene matches: 6. In DNA, the CDR3 is TGTGCCAGCAGGACAGGGTATTTGAATGAAAAACTGTTTTTT. Translation: CASRTGYLNEKLFF.

The table lists this clonotype with a few counts. The chain has TRBV4-3 and TRBJ2-7; 10 bases match TRBD1. Germline CDR1 reads LGHNA; CDR2 reads YSLEER. The CDR3 length is 17 residues. The V and J ends lost 3 bases and 0 bases, in that order; junction bases with no gene match: 8. DNA of the CDR3: TGCGCCAGCAGCCATCGACAGGGGGCTGGGTACTCCTACGAGCAGTACTTC. Translated: CASSHRQGAGYSYEQYF.